This T cell receptor beta chain was captured in a study of blood T cells in healthy people across ages. Donor samples were obtained from healthy Caucasian individuals from Russia, aged 6 to 90. With a J-beta primer mix and a sample-barcoded 5' primer, a second PCR ran about 7 to 11 cycles. Per sample, CDR3-containing paired-end reads numbered at least 2.5 million. TCRdb analysed the 5' RACE reads with MiXCR anew, one entry per CDR3 protein. The repertoire has approximately 800,000 distinct CDR3 sequences, approximately 59% of them found once; the top ten carry 28%. This TCR was sampled from a man aged 25 to 40 in good health. Sequenced input: blood.

CDR3 DNA: TGCGCCAGCAGCTTCGCGAGGGTGGTCTCAGGATGGAGCGAGCAGTACTTC. This encodes CASSFARVVSGWSEQYF. The chain carries TRBV5-1 and TRBJ2-4, with D possibly being TRBD2 (5 bases). The end of the DNA fits TRBJ2-7 better, so the J call may be wrong. The germline V gene has CDR1 SGHRS and CDR2 YFSETQ. The CDR3 is 17 amino acids.